What follows describes a single T cell receptor beta chain. Its antigen is unidentified. Treatment denoted: oral pan-JAK inhibitor, 5-10 mg twice daily. Lesional scalp punch biopsies and peripheral blood were collected from alopecia areata patients. The sample belongs to a study of CD8+ T cells in alopecia areata. Study results and limitations: In lesional scalp, particularly from alopecia totalis/universalis, clonality was higher than in normal scalp.

Extraction of RNA preceded its reverse transcription into cDNA, which served as the sequencing template. Some clones are missing from TCRdb's copy, which holds only in-frame ones; the method was immunoSEQ multiplex PCR. Of under 200,000 clones detected, 60% to 75% appear once; the ten largest clones hold 12% to 15%. Germline lookup yields CDR1 SQVTM and CDR2 ANQGSEA. V shed 6 bases and J 0 bases; nucleotides not matched to a gene: 3. CDR3 length equals 13 residues. The rearrangement joins TRBV29-1 to TRBJ1-2, with 8 positions matching TRBD1. The sample consisted of CD4+ T cells sorted from blood, taken at week 24, from a patient treated with tofacitinib. This TCR derives from a human donor with alopecia areata. The CDR3 is CSVEGQANYGYTF. The CDR3 bases are TGCAGCGTCGAGGGACAGGCTAACTATGGCTACACCTTC.